This TCR beta chain came from a study of T cells expressing NK-cell markers. Study as a whole: Sorted T-cell subsets CD3+CD56+NKG2C+, CD3+CD56+NKG2C- and CD3+CD56-NKG2C+ were TCR beta-sequenced. Seven donors tested HCMV-seropositive and one tested seronegative among the eight sequenced. Regarding the study as a whole: NKG2C+ dominant clonotype frequencies in 5 or 6 donors were roughly 1.0-7.5% of CD8+ T cells.

As for this clonotype: The antigen is not known.

In generating TCR beta cDNA, 5'RACE template switching with UMIs was used. With the 5' RACE reads reprocessed, TCRdb shows one record per CDR3 protein and no DNA. Here the sample table reports 350,000 to 400,000 distinct CDR3 sequences. The CDR3 loop spans 14 amino acids. Germline assignment: CDR1 SGHDT and CDR2 YYEEEE. Sequencing was done on a sample of blood T cells: a sorted CD56 or NKG2C T cell subset, CD4+ or CD8+ T cells, or bulk PBMC T cells (not recorded which). This clonotype originated in a woman in her forties or fifties in good health. This rearrangement joins TRBV5-6 to TRBJ1-4. CDR3 sequence reads: CASSWGGESEKLFF. Based on the CDR3 plus reference TRBV5-6 and TRBJ1-4, the full variable domain is DAGVTQSPTHLIKTRGQQVTLRCSPKSGHDTVSWYQQALGQGPQFIFQYYEEEERQRGNFPDRFSGHQFPNYSSELNVNALLLGDSALYLCASSWGGESEKLFFGSGTQLSVL.